This T cell receptor (beta chain) was sequenced for a study of blood T cell repertoires in COVID-19. TCRdb keeps only in-frame clones here, not all; method: immunoSEQ multiplex PCR. Altogether about 240,000 clones are present, roughly four fifths being singletons, with the ten largest covering approximately 3.2%. The TCR sequence derives from a young woman with acute or convalescent COVID-19. Sequencing used peripheral blood.

Here the CDR3 reads CSVAPGGSRAFF. As DNA, the CDR3 is TGCAGCGTCGCTCCGGGGGGGTCTAGGGCTTTCTTT. This chain links TRBV29-1 with TRBJ1-1, with D maybe TRBD1 (5 bases). Germline CDR1 is SQVTM and CDR2 is ANQGSEA. Trimming cost V 6 bases and J 11 bases, with 19 bases left between them. CDR3 length equals 12 residues.